The entry that follows covers one TCR beta chain sequence. Authors' methods: Researchers report that nucleated cell counts were estimated from reference gene primer amplification. Method: immunoSEQ multiplex PCR; TCRdb's copy keeps in-frame clones and lacks some. The DNA gave D and trimming, while V, J and clone size come from that table. The table shows about 100,000 clones, with around 89% occurring only once. The sample belongs to a study of blood T cell repertoires in COVID-19. On the study more broadly: There were acute and convalescent COVID-19 samples, and they came from the United States, Italy and Spain. The cDNA or gDNA used as material had been derived from T cells, B-cell-depleted T cells, or PBMCs.

From germline, CDR1 is MNHEY and CDR2 SVGAGI. This CDR3 has 16 amino acids. The V end was cut by 4 bases, the J end by 0 bases, with 12 bases between. This clonotype originated in a man aged 50 or older with active or convalescent COVID-19. Material: peripheral blood. This rearrangement joins TRBV6-5 to TRBJ2-2; no reliable D call. The CDR3 DNA is TGTGCCAGCAGTTCGAACAGACCTGCGAACACCGGGGAGCTGTTTTTT. The encoded protein is CASSSNRPANTGELFF.